This TCR beta chain was obtained from a study of T cell responses to AZD1222 COVID-19 vaccine. Study findings and constraints: CD4 TCRs covered the whole spike, strongest at regions 160-218 and 743-854.

V lost 5 bases and J lost 2, with 10 bases in between. This CDR3 comprises 13 residues. Germline V gene lookup returns CDR1 SEHNR and CDR2 FQNEAQ (reference sequence). There are a few counts of this clone. Its specificity is not known. Generated by immunoSEQ multiplex PCR, the TCRdb table keeps only in-frame clones and is missing some. The repertoire consists of about 180,000 clones, with roughly nine tenths occurring once and the leading ten covering 1.5% to 2%. The chain links TRBV7-9 to TRBJ2-7; D gene unclear. This TCR was sampled from an adult in good health. Sequences were derived from peripheral blood, sampled on day 0 of AZD1222 vaccination. In DNA, the CDR3 is TGTGCCAGCAGCCGAGGTTTGGCCTACGAGCAGTACGTC. Translating gives CASSRGLAYEQYV.